This TCR beta chain is drawn from a study of shared clonotypes between healthy human individuals. The data were produced by immunoSEQ multiplex PCR, yet TCRdb's version contains in-frame clones alone and is incomplete. This table holds more than 2 million clones, approximately 96% found once. Source material: naive CD4+ T cells sorted from blood. Subset in this sample: CD45RA+ positively selected. The TCR sequence derives from a man aged 18 to 30 in good health.

CDR3 in DNA: TGTGCCAGCAGCTTCTACGGGGGACAAGAGACCCAGTACTTC. Translated, it gives CASSFYGGQETQYF. The chain recombines TRBV7-2 with TRBJ2-5, with D possibly matching TRBD2 (6 bases). This CDR3 spans 14 amino acids. V lost 3 bases and J lost 2, with 10 bases in between. Germline CDR1 is SGHTA and CDR2 is FQGNSA.